The 8 T cell receptor beta chains given below trace back to one sample, sequenced in a study of T-cell memory formation after mild COVID-19 listed by TCRdb under 2021. Library preparation used 5' RACE. Instrument used: Illumina NovaSeq 6000. TCRdb cleaned the public reads at Q25 with fastp, built clones with MiXCR and kept in-frame beta chains. Each CDR3 protein gets just one entry, which takes the most common genes and DNA from the rows behind it. Counted in this sample were about 320,000 distinct CDR3 sequences; approximately 15% of them appeared once. Roughly 23% of the sample lies in the top ten. Sequences were obtained from PBMCs or a T cell subset sorted from them (not recorded which). All receptors come from a man aged 18 to 35 who had mild COVID-19 (a few samples of this study predate the infection). The sample titles of this study are shuffled in the database, so cell type and time point are left out; the donor was told from shared clones.

This clonotype was seen a few times. This chain links TRBV29-1 with TRBJ2-5; D remains ambiguous. V was cut by 4 bases and J by 1 base, with 4 bases left in between. Germline V gene lookup returns CDR1 SQVTM and CDR2 ANQGSEA. CDR3 length: 11 residues. The CDR3 nucleotides read TGCAGCGTTGGCGTCCAAGAGACCCAGTACTTC. This encodes CSVGVQETQYF.

This clonotype was found many times. The gene calls are TRBV4-1 and TRBJ1-5; D gene unclear. Germline V gene sequence: CDR1 MGHRA, CDR2 YSYEKL. The CDR3 is made up of 15 amino acids. With 3 bases removed from V and 0 bases from J, the gap between germline ends came to 9 bases. Here the CDR3 reads CASSQRHVSNQPQHF. CDR3 in DNA: TGCGCCAGCAGCCAGAGACACGTTAGCAATCAGCCCCAGCATTTT.

This clonotype was seen more than once but under ten times. The chain couples TRBV6-2 or TRBV6-3 to TRBJ1-1; unclear D gene. CDR3 length: 12 residues. Germline V CDR1 and CDR2: MNHEY, SVGEGT. V shed 6 bases and J shed 4 bases, with 9 bases lying between them. DNA for the CDR3: TGTGCCAGCAGCCCCCCCCTCACTGAAGCTTTCTTT. Translation gives CASSPPLTEAFF.

In this sample, this clonotype turned up a few times. The V gene is TRBV3-1, the J gene TRBJ2-5; D is perhaps TRBD1 (6 bases). In germline, CDR1 is LGHDT, CDR2 YNNKEL (reference sequence). This CDR3 contains 16 residues. Trimming stripped 4 bases from V and 5 bases from J, with 20 bases between. The CDR3 here is CASSPERGSIWETQYF. The CDR3 nucleotides read TGTGCCAGCAGCCCCGAGAGGGGGTCAATATGGGAGACCCAGTACTTC.

This clonotype came up many times. In DNA, the CDR3 is TGTGCCAGCAGCCATATTAACTATCAATACAATGAGCAGTTCTTC. Protein sequence: CASSHINYQYNEQFF. V usage is TRBV7-2 and J usage is TRBJ2-1; no clear D gene. The germline V gene encodes CDR1 SGHTA and CDR2 FQGNSA. The CDR3 is 15 residues long. The V gene lost 5 bases and the J gene lost 4 bases, with 15 bases spanning the gap.

This clonotype was counted many times. This rearrangement joins TRBV25-1 to TRBJ2-1; 9 bases fit TRBD1. Trimming took 3 bases from V and 6 from J; bases not matched to a gene: 6. The CDR3 is 15 amino acids. Germline V gene sequence: CDR1 MGHDK, CDR2 SYGVNS. CDR3 loop: CASSDRDRVGNEQFF. The CDR3 nucleotides are TGTGCCAGCAGTGACAGGGACAGGGTGGGCAATGAGCAGTTCTTC.

V usage is TRBV5-1 and J usage is TRBJ2-2; D is uncertain. Germline loops: CDR1 SGHRS, CDR2 YFSETQ. This CDR3 is built from 14 residues. V was shortened by 7 bases and J by 5 bases, with 15 bases between the two germline ends. The CDR3 DNA reads TGCGCCAGCGCCCCTGCACAGTGGACCGGGGAGCTGTTTTTT. The encoded protein is CASAPAQWTGELFF.

This clonotype has more than one count but fewer than ten. The chain joins TRBV12-3 or TRBV12-4 to TRBJ2-3; D may be TRBD1 (6 bases). The V end lost 5 bases, the J end lost 3 bases, and 12 bases lay between the germline ends. The CDR3 consists of 14 residues. The CDR3 here is CASSEGDRTDTQYF. The CDR3 DNA follows: TGTGCCAGCAGTGAGGGGGATCGGACAGATACGCAGTATTTT.